This T cell receptor (beta chain) comes out of a study of CD8 T cells in Susac syndrome. This CDR3 contains 15 residues. CDR1 is LGHDT and CDR2 is YNNKEL in the germline V gene (reference sequence). The trim removed 3 bases at V and 4 bases at J, leaving 2 bases unmatched. Reverse transcription used about 0.45 to 1 ug RNA and random hexamers. MiXCR, run by TCRdb on the immunoSEQ multiplex PCR reads, gives a single entry per CDR3 protein. The sample carries about 130,000 distinct CDR3 sequences, 95% recorded once. The receptor comes from a human donor with Susac syndrome. This sequence joins TRBV3-1 and TRBJ2-2; 10 bases match TRBD2. The sequencing sample was made of CD8+ T cells from PBMCs. CDR3 coding DNA: TGTGCCAGCAGCCATTTAGCGGGGGGCACCGGGGAGCTGTTTTTT. The encoded protein is CASSHLAGGTGELFF.